This T cell receptor (beta chain) was sequenced during a study of shared clonotypes between healthy human individuals. Study as a whole: CD4 naive cells filled three plates per donor, CD4 memory three, CD8 naive two and CD8 memory one.

CD45RO+ cells and CCR7-negative CD45RA+ TemRA cells were combined as CD8 memory. This clone was picked up many times. The antigen remains unidentified. Notes on the study in general: Compared with memory subsets, naive subsets generally had larger estimated richness. The sampled material consisted only of blood, and tissue repertoires are likely to differ.

CDR1 is LNHDA, CDR2 SQIVND, per germline (reference sequence). This CDR3 has 16 residues. Repertoires were generated with immunoSEQ multiplex PCR, while TCRdb's copy carries only in-frame clones and drops some. The table lists around 690,000 clones, 90% of them singletons, with 34% in the top ten. This sequence originates from a man younger than 35 in good health. Some clones in this sample may be carry-over from other donors' samples. The sample consisted of memory CD8+ T cells from PBMCs. Sample subset: CD45RO+ cells pooled with CCR7-negative TemRA cells. V gene TRBV19 combines with J gene TRBJ2-5; a possible D gene is TRBD2 (6 bases). The J call may not be correct, given that the DNA end is closer to TRBJ2-7. CDR3 sequence: CASSPGLTGLDYEQYF. The CDR3 DNA sequence: TGTGCCAGTAGCCCTGGTTTGACGGGACTGGACTACGAGCAGTACTTC.